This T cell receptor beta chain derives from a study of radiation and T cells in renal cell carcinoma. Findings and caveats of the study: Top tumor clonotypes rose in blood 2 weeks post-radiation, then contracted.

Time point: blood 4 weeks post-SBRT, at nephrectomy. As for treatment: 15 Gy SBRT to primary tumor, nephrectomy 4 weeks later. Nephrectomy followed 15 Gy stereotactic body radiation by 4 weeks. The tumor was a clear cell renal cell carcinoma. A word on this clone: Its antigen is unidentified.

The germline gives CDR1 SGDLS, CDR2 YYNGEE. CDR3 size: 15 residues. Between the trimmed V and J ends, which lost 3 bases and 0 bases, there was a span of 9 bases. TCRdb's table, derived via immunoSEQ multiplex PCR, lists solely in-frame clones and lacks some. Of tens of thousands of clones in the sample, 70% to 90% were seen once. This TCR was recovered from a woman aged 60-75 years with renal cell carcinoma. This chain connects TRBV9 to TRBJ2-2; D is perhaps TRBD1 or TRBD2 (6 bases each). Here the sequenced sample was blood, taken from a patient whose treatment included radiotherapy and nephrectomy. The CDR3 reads CASSGGAANTGELFF. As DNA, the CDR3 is TGTGCCAGCAGCGGGGGGGCAGCGAACACCGGGGAGCTGTTTTTT.